Listed below are T cell receptor beta chains from one sample, sequenced in a study of blood T cell repertoires in COVID-19. Assay: immunoSEQ multiplex PCR; the TCRdb copy retains only in-frame clones and omits some. The data contain 220,000 or so clones, 90% of them singletons. Sequencing input: PBMCs or T cells enriched from blood (not recorded which). Source of these receptors: a man aged 30-40 years who had been exposed to COVID-19. The CDR3 runs from the conserved cysteine through the conserved F or W. The D gene is left open where the match is weak. Part of the rows lack a size; the others show once, few, many or a class for expanded clones.

J,size,D,V,CDR3,DNA
TRBJ2-7,.,.,TRBV6-5,CASSYHGSYEQYF,TGTGCCAGCAGTTACCACGGTTCCTACGAGCAGTACTTC
TRBJ2-3,many,.,TRBV4-2,CASSQDEGGANTQYF,TGTGCCAGCAGCCAAGATGAAGGGGGGGCGAATACGCAGTATTTT
TRBJ2-3,.,.,TRBV3-1/TRBV3-2,CASSPEHGVIDTQYF,TGTGCCAGCAGCCCCGAACATGGTGTCATTGATACGCAGTATTTT
TRBJ2-1,.,TRBD2,TRBV10-3,CAISDGTSGGAFYNEQFF,TGTGCCATCAGTGACGGGACTAGCGGGGGGGCCTTCTACAATGAGCAGTTCTTC
TRBJ2-5,.,.,TRBV29-1,CSVERGSETQYF,TGCAGCGTGGAAAGGGGTAGTGAGACCCAGTACTTC
TRBJ1-6,.,TRBD1,TRBV4-1,CASSRLPGTGNSPLHF,TGCGCCAGCAGCCGCCTCCCCGGGACAGGGAATTCACCCCTCCACTTT
TRBJ2-3,.,TRBD2,TRBV7-8,CASSLDRGVTDTQYF,TGTGCCAGCAGCTTAGATCGGGGGGTCACAGATACGCAGTATTTT
TRBJ2-7,.,.,TRBV5-1,CASSIETASYEQYF,TGCGCCAGCAGCATTGAGACAGCCTCCTACGAGCAGTACTTC
TRBJ1-2,.,.,TRBV5-1,CASSLGQDGYTF,TGCGCCAGCAGCTTGGGACAGGATGGCTACACCTTC
TRBJ1-2,.,.,TRBV4-2,CASSQGGEISYGYTF,TGTGCCAGCAGCCAAGGGGGAGAGATATCCTATGGCTACACCTTC
TRBJ1-4,few,.,TRBV19,CASSGVQEKLFF,TGTGCCAGTAGTGGTGTGCAGGAAAAACTGTTTTTT
TRBJ1-6,.,.,TRBV5-1,CASSYQSQDSPLHF,TGCGCCAGCAGCTACCAATCACAGGATTCACCCCTCCACTTT
TRBJ1-5,.,TRBD1,TRBV6-1,CASSEHALQGADQPQHF,TGTGCCAGCAGTGAACACGCACTCCAGGGGGCGGATCAGCCCCAGCATTTT
TRBJ2-5,.,TRBD1,TRBV12-5,CASGKAGGSIKETQYF,TGTGCTAGTGGGAAAGCAGGGGGATCTATAAAAGAGACCCAGTACTTC
TRBJ1-6,.,.,TRBV30,CAWSVQGGDNSPLHF,TGTGCCTGGAGTGTGCAGGGTGGGGATAATTCACCCCTCCACTTT
TRBJ1-2,.,.,TRBV12-3/TRBV12-4,CASNQQGFDGYTF,TGTGCCAGCAACCAACAGGGTTTCGATGGCTACACCTTC
TRBJ1-5,.,.,TRBV4-1,CASSLAAGTQPQHF,TGCGCCAGCAGCCTTGCCGCGGGTACGCAGCCCCAGCATTTT
TRBJ1-1,.,.,TRBV5-4,CASSRQVGGVNTEAFF,TGTGCCAGCAGCAGACAGGTTGGAGGTGTGAACACTGAAGCTTTCTTT
TRBJ2-3,.,TRBD2,TRBV19,CASSSRGGRGDTQYF,TGTGCCAGTAGTAGCCGGGGGGGCAGGGGAGATACGCAGTATTTT
TRBJ1-6,.,TRBD1,TRBV19,CASSLGQGNPPLHF,TGTGCCAGTAGCCTTGGACAGGGGAACCCACCCCTCCACTTT
TRBJ2-2,.,.,TRBV2,CASSQSGELFF,TGTGCCAGCAGCCAATCCGGGGAGCTGTTTTTT
TRBJ1-2,.,.,TRBV5-1,CASSLEGTREDGYTF,TGCGCCAGCAGCTTGGAAGGTACCCGGGAAGATGGCTACACCTTC
TRBJ2-7,.,.,TRBV6-5,CASSHSSYEQYF,TGTGCCAGCAGTCACAGCTCCTACGAGCAGTACTTC
TRBJ1-6,.,TRBD1,TRBV30,CAWKGTGNSPLHF,TGTGCCTGGAAGGGGACAGGGAATTCACCCCTCCACTTT
TRBJ2-1,.,TRBD2,TRBV29-1,CSVDRALAGDYNEQFF,TGCAGCGTTGACCGCGCCCTAGCGGGGGACTACAATGAGCAGTTCTTC
TRBJ2-7,once,TRBD2,TRBV10-3,CAISVAGGSYEQYF,TGTGCCATCAGTGTGGCGGGGGGCTCCTACGAGCAGTACTTC
TRBJ1-1,.,.,TRBV12-3/TRBV12-4,CASRDPLRAEAFF,TGTGCCAGCAGGGATCCCTTGAGGGCTGAAGCTTTCTTT
TRBJ1-6,.,.,TRBV10-2,CASSQGIRDSPLHF,TGCGCCAGCAGTCAGGGTATTAGGGATTCACCCCTCCACTTT
TRBJ1-5,once,TRBD1,TRBV10-3,CAISQRPGTENQPQHF,TGTGCCATCAGCCAAAGACCCGGGACAGAAAATCAGCCCCAGCATTTT
TRBJ2-1,.,.,TRBV19,CATSQRVANEQFF,TGTGCCACCTCCCAACGCGTCGCCAATGAGCAGTTCTTC
TRBJ2-2,.,.,TRBV5-6,CASSLVKYTGELFF,TGTGCCAGCAGCTTGGTCAAATATACTGGGGAGCTGTTTTTT
TRBJ1-3,.,.,TRBV9,CASSVEVDSMVSGNTIYF,TGTGCCAGCAGCGTAGAAGTTGACAGCATGGTCTCTGGAAACACCATATATTTT
TRBJ1-1,.,.,TRBV18,CASSPIQAGGSTEAFF,TGTGCCAGCTCACCAATACAGGCTGGTGGAAGCACTGAAGCTTTCTTT